A selection of T cell receptor beta chains follows, all from one sample in a study of neurological immune-mediated disorders. TCRdb ran MiXCR on the 5' RACE reads and lists one entry per CDR3 protein. The sample holds 55,000 to 65,000 distinct CDR3 sequences, about 8.9% seen once. Sequenced sample: PBMCs. The receptors derive from a man aged 25-40 years in good health. Both conserved end residues are part of each CDR3. The D gene is left open where the match is weak. A row's size may be missing; if present it is once, few, many or a size class.

d_call j_call clone_size v_call cdr3_length cdr3_aa cdr3_nt
TRBD2 TRBJ2-1 many TRBV5-1 18 CASSRVGLAGADYNEQFF TGCGCCAGCAGCCGAGTGGGACTAGCGGGAGCGGACTACAATGAGCAGTTCTTC
TRBD1 TRBJ2-5 many TRBV19 15 CASSVRDRPLETQYF TGTGCCAGTAGTGTAAGGGACAGGCCTTTGGAGACCCAGTACTTC
. TRBJ2-1 many TRBV5-6 16 CASSLASKSFYNEQFF TGTGCCAGCAGCTTGGCGTCTAAGTCCTTCTACAATGAGCAGTTCTTC
. TRBJ2-5 many TRBV5-1 14 CASSTGRIQETQYF TGCGCCAGCAGCACGGGACGGATCCAAGAGACCCAGTACTTC
. TRBJ2-3 many TRBV5-1 13 CASSSGRRDTQYF TGCGCCAGCAGCTCGGGACGCCGAGATACGCAGTATTTT
TRBD2 TRBJ2-1 . TRBV20-1 15 CSAVSTSGRSNEQFF TGCAGTGCTGTCTCGACTAGCGGGAGGTCCAATGAGCAGTTCTTC
. TRBJ2-7 many TRBV5-6 15 CASSFVGVSSYEQYF TGTGCCAGCAGCTTTGTGGGAGTCAGCTCCTACGAGCAGTACTTC
. TRBJ2-7 many TRBV5-1 14 CASSLAGQDYEQYF TGCGCCAGCAGCTTAGCGGGACAGGACTACGAGCAGTACTTC
. TRBJ1-4 many TRBV10-3 14 CAISEKGPNEKLFF TGTGCCATCAGTGAGAAAGGGCCTAATGAAAAACTGTTTTTT
. TRBJ2-3 many TRBV29-1 13 CSVEDRSTDTQYF TGCAGCGTTGAGGACAGAAGCACAGATACGCAGTATTTT
TRBD2 TRBJ2-3 . TRBV18 16 CASSRYSIAGLDTQYF TGTGCCAGCTCACGATACTCGATAGCGGGGCTAGATACGCAGTATTTT
. TRBJ2-3 . TRBV29-1 14 CSAHKAPRADTQYF TGCAGCGCCCACAAGGCCCCAAGAGCAGATACGCAGTATTTT
TRBD1 TRBJ1-5 many TRBV28 14 CASSRTGRPQPQHF TGTGCCAGCAGTCGGACAGGGCGGCCTCAGCCCCAGCATTTT
TRBD1 TRBJ2-2 many TRBV29-1 14 CSVGQGTNTGELFF TGCAGCGTTGGACAGGGTACGAACACCGGGGAGCTGTTTTTT
. TRBJ2-3 many TRBV28 14 CASKNGGGIDTQYF TGTGCCAGCAAGAACGGGGGCGGCATAGATACGCAGTATTTT
. TRBJ2-1 many TRBV5-1 13 CASSPPSSNEQFF TGCGCCAGCAGCCCCCCTAGCAGCAATGAGCAGTTCTTC
. TRBJ2-3 many TRBV7-2 16 CASSPQSGVRTDTQYF TGTGCCAGCAGCCCGCAATCAGGCGTTCGAACAGATACGCAGTATTTT
. TRBJ1-2 many TRBV5-6 13 CASSFDNGYGYTF TGTGCCAGCAGTTTCGACAATGGCTATGGCTACACCTTC
. TRBJ1-2 many TRBV5-1 15 CASSLGGSGDYGYTF TGCGCCAGCAGCTTGGGCGGCTCAGGGGACTATGGCTACACCTTC
TRBD2 TRBJ2-3 many TRBV29-1 14 CSGGLAGGPDTQYF TGCAGCGGAGGACTAGCGGGAGGGCCAGATACGCAGTATTTT
. TRBJ1-2 many TRBV20-1 13 CSATSGAGYGYTF TGCAGTGCTACCTCAGGGGCGGGCTATGGCTACACCTTC
. TRBJ2-1 many TRBV5-1 16 CASSLPTGSTYNEQFF TGCGCCAGCAGCTTGCCGACCGGGAGTACCTACAATGAGCAGTTCTTC
TRBD2 TRBJ2-1 many TRBV29-1 14 CSVVSGNTYNEQFF TGCAGCGTTGTTAGCGGGAATACCTACAATGAGCAGTTCTTC
. TRBJ1-5 many TRBV10-3 13 CAITPSTVEPQHF TGTGCCATCACCCCGTCGACCGTTGAGCCCCAGCATTTT
TRBD2 TRBJ2-1 many TRBV7-8 18 CASSYSLAGEIGYNEQFF TGTGCCAGCAGCTACTCCCTAGCGGGAGAGATCGGGTACAATGAGCAGTTCTTC
. TRBJ2-7 many TRBV5-1 16 CASSLGTGLRAYEQYF TGCGCCAGCAGCTTGGGCACGGGACTTCGCGCCTACGAGCAGTACTTC
. TRBJ2-5 medium-sized TRBV6-2/TRBV6-3 12 CASMYPEETQYF TGTGCCAGCATGTACCCAGAAGAGACCCAGTACTTC
. TRBJ2-5 many TRBV11-2 15 CASSLSRVTGETQYF TGTGCCAGCAGCTTAAGCAGGGTCACGGGGGAGACCCAGTACTTC
TRBD2 TRBJ2-7 many TRBV10-3 15 CAISETSGGPYEQYF TGTGCCATCAGTGAGACTAGCGGGGGACCATACGAGCAGTACTTC
. TRBJ2-7 many TRBV14 15 CASSQGGLLYDEQYF TGTGCCAGCAGCCAAGGGGGTCTGCTTTACGACGAGCAGTACTTC
. TRBJ1-1 many TRBV9 15 CASSTLDGTNTEAFF TGTGCCAGCAGCACCCTGGACGGAACGAACACTGAAGCTTTCTTT